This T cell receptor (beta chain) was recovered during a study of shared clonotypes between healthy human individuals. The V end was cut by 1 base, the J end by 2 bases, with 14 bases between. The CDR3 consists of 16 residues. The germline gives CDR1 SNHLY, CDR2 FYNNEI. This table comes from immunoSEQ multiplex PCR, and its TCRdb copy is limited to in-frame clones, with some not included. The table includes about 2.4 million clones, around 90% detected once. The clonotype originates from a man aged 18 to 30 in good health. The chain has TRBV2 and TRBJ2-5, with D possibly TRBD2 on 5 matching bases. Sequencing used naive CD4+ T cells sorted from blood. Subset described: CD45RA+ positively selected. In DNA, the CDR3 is TGTGCCAGCAGTGAAGGCTCGAGCAGCGGACAAGAGACCCAGTACTTC. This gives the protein CASSEGSSSGQETQYF.